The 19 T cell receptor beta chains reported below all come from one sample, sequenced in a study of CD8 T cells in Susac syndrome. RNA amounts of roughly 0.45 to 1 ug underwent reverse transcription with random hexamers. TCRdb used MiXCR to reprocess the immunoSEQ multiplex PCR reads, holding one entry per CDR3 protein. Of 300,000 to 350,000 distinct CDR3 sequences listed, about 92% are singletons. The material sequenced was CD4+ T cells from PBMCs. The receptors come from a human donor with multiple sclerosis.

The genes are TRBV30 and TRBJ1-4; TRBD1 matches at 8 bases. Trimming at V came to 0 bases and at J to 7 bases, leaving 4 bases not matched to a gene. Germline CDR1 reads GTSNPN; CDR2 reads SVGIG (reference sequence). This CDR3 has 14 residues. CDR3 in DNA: TGTGCCTGGAGTGTTGACAGGGGAGGTGAAAAACTGTTTTTT. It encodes CAWSVDRGGEKLFF.

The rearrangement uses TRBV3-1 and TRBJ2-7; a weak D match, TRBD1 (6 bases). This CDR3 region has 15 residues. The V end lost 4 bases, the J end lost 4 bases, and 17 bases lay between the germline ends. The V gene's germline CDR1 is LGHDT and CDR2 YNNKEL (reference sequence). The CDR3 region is CASSLGRDKGYEQYF. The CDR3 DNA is TGTGCCAGCAGCCTTGGCCGGGACAAGGGATACGAGCAGTACTTC.

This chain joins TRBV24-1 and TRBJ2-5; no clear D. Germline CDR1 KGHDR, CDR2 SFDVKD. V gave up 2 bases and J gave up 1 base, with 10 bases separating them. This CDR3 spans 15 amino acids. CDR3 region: CATSDYLEGQETQYF. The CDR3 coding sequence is TGTGCCACCAGTGATTACCTAGAAGGCCAAGAGACCCAGTACTTC.

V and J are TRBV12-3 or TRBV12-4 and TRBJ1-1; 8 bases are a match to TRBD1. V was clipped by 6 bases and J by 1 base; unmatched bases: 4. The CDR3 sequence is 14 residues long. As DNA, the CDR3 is TGTGCCAGCAGAGTCGGACAGGGGAACACTGAAGCTTTCTTT. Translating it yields CASRVGQGNTEAFF.

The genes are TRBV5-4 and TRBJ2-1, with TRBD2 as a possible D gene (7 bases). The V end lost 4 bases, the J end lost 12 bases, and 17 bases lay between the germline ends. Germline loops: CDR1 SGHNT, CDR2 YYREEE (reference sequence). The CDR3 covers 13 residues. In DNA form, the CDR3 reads TGTGCCAGCAGCCTTGAAACGGGGGGCACGCAGTTCTTC. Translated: CASSLETGGTQFF.

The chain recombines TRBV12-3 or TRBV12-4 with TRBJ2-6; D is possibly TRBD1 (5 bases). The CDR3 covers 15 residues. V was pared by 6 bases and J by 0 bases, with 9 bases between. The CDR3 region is CASSPDSSGANVLTF. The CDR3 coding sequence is TGTGCCAGCAGCCCCGACAGCTCTGGGGCCAACGTCCTGACTTTC.

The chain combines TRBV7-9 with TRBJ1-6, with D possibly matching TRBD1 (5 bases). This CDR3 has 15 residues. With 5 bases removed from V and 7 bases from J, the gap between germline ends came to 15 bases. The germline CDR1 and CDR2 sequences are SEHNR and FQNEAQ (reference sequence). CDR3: CASSPQRRGNSPLHF. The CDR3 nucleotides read TGTGCCAGCAGCCCACAGAGGAGGGGCAATTCACCCCTCCACTTT.

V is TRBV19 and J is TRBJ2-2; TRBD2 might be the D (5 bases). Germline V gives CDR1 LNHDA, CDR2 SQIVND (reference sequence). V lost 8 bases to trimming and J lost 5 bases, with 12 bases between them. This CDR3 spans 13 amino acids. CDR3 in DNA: TGTGCCAGTCACAAACGGGAAACCGGGGAGCTGTTTTTT. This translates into CASHKRETGELFF.

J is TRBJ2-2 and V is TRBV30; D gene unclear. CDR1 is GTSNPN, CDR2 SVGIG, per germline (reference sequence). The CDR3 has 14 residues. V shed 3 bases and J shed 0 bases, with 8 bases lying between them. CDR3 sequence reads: CAWRDLANTGELFF. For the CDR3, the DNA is TGTGCCTGGAGGGACCTAGCGAACACCGGGGAGCTGTTTTTT.

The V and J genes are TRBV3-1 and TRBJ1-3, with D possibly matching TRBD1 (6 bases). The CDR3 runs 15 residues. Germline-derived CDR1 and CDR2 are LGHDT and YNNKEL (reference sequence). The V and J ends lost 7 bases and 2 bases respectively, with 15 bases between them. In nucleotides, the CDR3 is TGTGCCAGCACCCAGAACAGGGAAACTGGAAACACCATATATTTT. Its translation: CASTQNRETGNTIYF.

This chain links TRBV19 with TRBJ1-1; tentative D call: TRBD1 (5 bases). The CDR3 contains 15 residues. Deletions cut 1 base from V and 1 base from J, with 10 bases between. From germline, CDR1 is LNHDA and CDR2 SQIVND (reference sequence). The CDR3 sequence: CASSIGPGTNTEAFF. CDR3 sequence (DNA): TGTGCCAGTAGTATAGGACCGGGGACGAACACTGAAGCTTTCTTT.

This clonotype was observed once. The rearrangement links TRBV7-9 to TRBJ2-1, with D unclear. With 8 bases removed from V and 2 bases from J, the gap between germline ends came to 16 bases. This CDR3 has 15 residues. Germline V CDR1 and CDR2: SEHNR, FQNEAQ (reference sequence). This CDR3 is CASRPAIRTYNEQFF. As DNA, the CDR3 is TGTGCCAGCCGGCCAGCAATTAGGACCTACAATGAGCAGTTCTTC.

In DNA, the CDR3 is TGTGCCAGCAGCTCGGGACCATTCCACAATGAGCAGTTCTTC. This gives the protein CASSSGPFHNEQFF. The V gene is TRBV7-9, the J gene TRBJ2-1; D could derive from TRBD1 or TRBD2 (5 bases each). This CDR3 is built from 14 residues. Germline loops: CDR1 SEHNR, CDR2 FQNEAQ (reference sequence). Trimming took 4 bases from V and 5 from J, leaving 12 bases between them.

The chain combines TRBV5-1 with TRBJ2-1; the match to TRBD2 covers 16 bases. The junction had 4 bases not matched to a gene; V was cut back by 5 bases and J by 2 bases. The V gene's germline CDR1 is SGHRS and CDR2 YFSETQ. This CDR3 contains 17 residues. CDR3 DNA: TGCGCCAGCAGGGGGACTAGCGGGGGGGCCCCCTACAATGAGCAGTTCTTC. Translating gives CASRGTSGGAPYNEQFF.

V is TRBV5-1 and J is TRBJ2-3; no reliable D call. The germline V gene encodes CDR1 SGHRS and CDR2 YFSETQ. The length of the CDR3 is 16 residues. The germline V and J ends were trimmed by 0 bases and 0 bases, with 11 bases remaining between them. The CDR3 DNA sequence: TGCGCCAGCAGCTTGGAAGGGCGGATAAGCACAGATACGCAGTATTTT. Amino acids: CASSLEGRISTDTQYF.

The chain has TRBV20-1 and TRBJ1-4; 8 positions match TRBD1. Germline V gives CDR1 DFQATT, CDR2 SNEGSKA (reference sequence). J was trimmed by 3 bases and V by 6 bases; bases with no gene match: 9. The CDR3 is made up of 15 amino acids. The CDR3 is CSARQGLRSNEKLFF. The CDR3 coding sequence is TGCAGTGCAAGACAGGGGTTGAGGTCTAATGAAAAACTGTTTTTT.

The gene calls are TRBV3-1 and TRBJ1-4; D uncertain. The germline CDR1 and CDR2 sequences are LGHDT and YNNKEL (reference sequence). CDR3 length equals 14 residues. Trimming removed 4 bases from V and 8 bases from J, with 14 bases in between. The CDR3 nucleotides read TGTGCCAGCAGCCCCTCCCGGGTTGGCGAAAAACTGTTTTTT. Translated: CASSPSRVGEKLFF.

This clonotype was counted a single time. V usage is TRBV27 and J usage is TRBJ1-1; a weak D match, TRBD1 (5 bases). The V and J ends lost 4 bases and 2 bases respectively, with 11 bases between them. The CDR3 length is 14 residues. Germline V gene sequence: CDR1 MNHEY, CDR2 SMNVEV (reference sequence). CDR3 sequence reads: CASSSYRPNTEAFF. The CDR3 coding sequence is TGTGCCAGCAGTTCCTACAGGCCCAACACTGAAGCTTTCTTT.

CDR3 DNA sequence: TGTGCCAGCAGTGAGGTGGCGAAGCAGTACTTC. It specifies CASSEVAKQYF. V gene TRBV2 combines with J gene TRBJ2-7; D unresolved. With 3 bases removed from V and 8 bases from J, the gap between germline ends came to 8 bases. The CDR3 sequence is 11 residues long. Germline V gives CDR1 SNHLY, CDR2 FYNNEI.